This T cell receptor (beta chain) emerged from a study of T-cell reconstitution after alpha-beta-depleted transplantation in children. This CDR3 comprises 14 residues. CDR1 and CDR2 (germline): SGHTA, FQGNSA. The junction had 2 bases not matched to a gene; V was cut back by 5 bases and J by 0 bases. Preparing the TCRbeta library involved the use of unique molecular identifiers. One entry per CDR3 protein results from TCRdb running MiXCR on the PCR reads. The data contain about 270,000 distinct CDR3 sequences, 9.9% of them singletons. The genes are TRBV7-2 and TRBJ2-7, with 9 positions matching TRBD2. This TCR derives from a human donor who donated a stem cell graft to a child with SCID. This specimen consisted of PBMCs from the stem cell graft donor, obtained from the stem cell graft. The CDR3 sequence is CASSMRGGSYEQYF. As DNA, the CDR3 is TGTGCCAGCAGCATGCGGGGGGGCTCCTACGAGCAGTACTTC. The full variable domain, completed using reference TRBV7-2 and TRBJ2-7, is GAGVSQSPSNKVTEKGKDVELRCDPISGHTALYWYRQSLGQGLEFLIYFQGNSAPDKSGLPSDRFSAERTGGSVSTLTIQRTQQEDSAVYLCASSMRGGSYEQYFGPGTRLTVT.